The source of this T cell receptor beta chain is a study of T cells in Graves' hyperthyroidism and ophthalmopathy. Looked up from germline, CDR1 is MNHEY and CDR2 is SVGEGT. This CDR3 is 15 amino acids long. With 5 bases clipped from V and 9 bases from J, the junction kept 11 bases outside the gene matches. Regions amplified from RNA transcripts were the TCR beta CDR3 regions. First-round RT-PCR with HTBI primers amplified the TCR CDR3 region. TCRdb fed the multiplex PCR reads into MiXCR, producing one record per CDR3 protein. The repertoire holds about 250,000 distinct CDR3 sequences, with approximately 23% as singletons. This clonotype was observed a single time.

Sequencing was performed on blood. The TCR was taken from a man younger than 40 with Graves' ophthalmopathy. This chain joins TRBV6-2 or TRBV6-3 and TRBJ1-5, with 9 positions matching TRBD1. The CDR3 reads CASSANPGTGRPQHF. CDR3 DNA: TGTGCCAGCAGTGCTAACCCCGGGACAGGGAGGCCCCAGCATTTT.